This passage covers 30 T cell receptor beta chains from one sample sequenced in a study of T cell changes during pregnancy in multiple sclerosis. The data were produced by immunoSEQ multiplex PCR, yet TCRdb's version contains in-frame clones alone and is incomplete. Of about 87,000 clones in the sample, 93% were seen once. Sample: peripheral blood, taken in the third trimester of pregnancy. The receptors stem from a female donor in good health, enrolled as a control in a pregnancy study.

The rearrangement uses TRBV13 and TRBJ1-1, with 9 nucleotides matching TRBD1. Trimming at V came to 5 bases and at J to 4 bases, leaving 17 bases not matched to a gene. CDR1 is PRHDT, CDR2 FYEKMQ, per germline (reference sequence). The CDR3 is 18 amino acids. CDR3 bases: TGTGCCAGCAGCGTATCCAACAGGGGGCGTTTGTCCCCCACTGAAGCTTTCTTT. This sequence encodes CASSVSNRGRLSPTEAFF.

This sequence joins TRBV21-1 and TRBJ2-1; no check of the table's D call, TRBD1, against the DNA was made. TRBV21-1 is given as a pseudogene. The CDR3 extends over 14 amino acids. As DNA, the CDR3 is TGTGCCAGCAAACGGGACAGGGGGCTCAATGAGCAGTTCTTC. Translated, it gives CASKRDRGLNEQFF.

This rearrangement joins TRBV7-9 to TRBJ2-3, with D perhaps TRBD1 (6 bases). The V gene lost 4 bases and the J gene lost 0 bases, with 11 bases spanning the gap. The CDR3 has 15 residues. CDR1 is SEHNR, CDR2 FQNEAQ, per germline (reference sequence). The CDR3 reads CASSSGVSSTDTQYF. The CDR3 DNA reads TGTGCCAGCAGCTCAGGGGTTAGTAGCACAGATACGCAGTATTTT.

The V and J genes are TRBV7-9 and TRBJ2-5, with D possibly matching TRBD2 (5 bases). The CDR3 length is 14 residues. Germline CDR1 reads SEHNR; CDR2 reads FQNEAQ (reference sequence). V was cut by 3 bases and J by 7 bases, with 15 bases left in between. In DNA form, the CDR3 reads TGTGCCAGCAGCTTGGGGAGTTTAAAAGGGACCCAGTACTTC. Its protein is CASSLGSLKGTQYF.

The CDR3 reads CASSLTANTEAFF. DNA of the CDR3: TGTGCCAGCAGCCTCACAGCTAACACTGAAGCTTTCTTT. V is TRBV7-2 and J is TRBJ1-1; the D is unclear. The V and J ends lost 5 bases and 2 bases respectively, with 9 bases between them. The CDR3 loop spans 13 amino acids. In germline, CDR1 is SGHTA, CDR2 FQGNSA.

The J gene is TRBJ2-1, the V gene TRBV5-1; 10 bases line up with TRBD2. Trimming removed 4 bases from V and 7 bases from J; junction bases left unmatched: 8. CDR1 is SGHRS and CDR2 is YFSETQ in the germline V gene. The CDR3 is made up of 15 amino acids. The CDR3 region has the DNA TGCGCCAGCAGCCCAGGACTAGCGGCAATAAATGAGCAGTTCTTC. Protein sequence: CASSPGLAAINEQFF.

The rearrangement links TRBV28 to TRBJ2-7; 7 bases line up with TRBD1. Trimming took 7 bases from V and 2 from J; bases not matched to a gene: 11. The CDR3 is made up of 15 amino acids. Germline V lookup: CDR1 MDHEN, CDR2 SYDVKM. The CDR3 reads CASIETGSRTYEQYF. The CDR3 nucleotides are TGTGCCAGCATCGAGACAGGGTCCCGCACCTACGAGCAGTACTTC. The variable domain in full, with the rest retrieved from reference TRBV28 and TRBJ2-7, is DVKVTQSSRYLVKRTGEKVFLECVQDMDHENMFWYRQDPGLGLRLIYFSYDVKMKEKGDIPEGYSVSREKKERFSLILESASTNQTSMYLCASIETGSRTYEQYFGPGTRLTVT.

This chain uses TRBV30 with TRBJ2-2; 7 bases are shared with TRBD1. The CDR3 sequence is 17 residues long. J lost 4 bases, V lost 6 bases, and 17 bases had no gene match. The germline CDR1 and CDR2 sequences are GTSNPN and SVGIG (reference sequence). This chain's CDR3 is CACNSRIGTAITGELFF. The CDR3 DNA is TGTGCCTGCAATTCCCGGATCGGGACAGCAATCACCGGGGAGCTGTTTTTT.

This clone was picked up one time. The V gene is TRBV5-1, the J gene TRBJ1-2; D gene uncertain. The CDR3 is made up of 15 amino acids. Per germline, CDR1 SGHRS and CDR2 YFSETQ. V was clipped by 4 bases and J by 4 bases, with 17 bases between them. CDR3 DNA sequence: TGCGCCAGCAGCGCCGACCCAAACGCGGGCTATGGCTACACCTTC. Its protein is CASSADPNAGYGYTF.

V and J are TRBV2 and TRBJ2-7; D is perhaps TRBD1 (5 bases). Trimming took 2 bases from V and 2 from J, leaving 10 bases between them. This CDR3 has 14 amino acids. From germline, CDR1 is SNHLY and CDR2 FYNNEI. CDR3 coding DNA: TGTGCCAGCAGTGAACAGGGTTCTACCTACGAGCAGTACTTC. Translation: CASSEQGSTYEQYF.

This chain connects TRBV29-1 to TRBJ2-7, with D perhaps TRBD1 (7 bases). The germline CDR1 and CDR2 sequences are SQVTM and ANQGSEA. The CDR3 has 13 amino acids. Trimming shortened V by 4 bases and J by 3 bases, and 13 bases separated the two germline ends. The DNA of the CDR3 is TGCAGCGTTGCGGGGGACAGCCTCTACGAGCAGTACTTC. Residues: CSVAGDSLYEQYF.

This chain connects TRBV11-2 to TRBJ1-2, with 9 positions matching TRBD1. CDR1 SGHAT and CDR2 FQNNGV come from the germline V gene. The CDR3 contains 15 residues. J was trimmed by 0 bases and V by 6 bases; bases with no gene match: 5. The CDR3 is CASRSGQGTNYGYTF. In DNA form, the CDR3 reads TGTGCCAGCAGATCCGGACAGGGGACTAACTATGGCTACACCTTC.

The rearrangement joins TRBV29-1 to TRBJ1-1; tentatively, D is TRBD1 (6 bases). Germline CDR1 reads SQVTM; CDR2 reads ANQGSEA. V lost 7 bases to trimming and J lost 2 bases, with 14 bases between them. The CDR3 is 13 residues long. DNA of the CDR3: TGCAGCGCCGGAACAGGGTACAACACTGAAGCTTTCTTT. It translates to CSAGTGYNTEAFF.

V usage is TRBV12-5 and J usage is TRBJ1-1, with 7 positions matching TRBD1. Germline V lookup: CDR1 LGHNT, CDR2 FRNRAP. The CDR3 spans 14 residues. The junction had 5 bases not matched to a gene; V was cut back by 2 bases and J by 5 bases. The CDR3 protein is CASGLSRGATEAFF. The CDR3 DNA sequence: TGTGCTAGTGGTTTGAGCAGGGGGGCGACTGAAGCTTTCTTT.

The gene calls are TRBV7-9 and TRBJ1-2, with 10 bases fitting TRBD1. The germline V gene encodes CDR1 SEHNR and CDR2 FQNEAQ (reference sequence). The CDR3 covers 15 residues. Germline trimming cut 5 bases from V and 3 bases from J; bases unmatched to any gene: 6. The CDR3 here is CASSQGTGVDYGYTF. The CDR3 nucleotides are TGTGCCAGCAGCCAGGGGACAGGGGTGGACTATGGCTACACCTTC.

J is TRBJ2-1 and V is TRBV4-1; D gene unclear. CDR3 size: 13 residues. Trimming pared 0 bases from V and 12 bases from J, leaving 12 bases between. Germline assignment: CDR1 MGHRA and CDR2 YSYEKL. CDR3 nucleotides: TGCGCCAGCAGCCAAGATAATGGCAATTGGCAGTTCTTC. Translation gives CASSQDNGNWQFF.

The chain joins TRBV7-2 to TRBJ2-3, with TRBD2 as a possible D gene (6 bases). Looked up from germline, CDR1 is SGHTA and CDR2 is FQGNSA. The CDR3 runs to 15 residues. V dropped 5 bases and J dropped 0 bases, with 12 bases sitting between them. The CDR3 protein is CASSPSGTSTDTQYF. DNA of the CDR3: TGTGCCAGCAGCCCCTCCGGGACTAGCACAGATACGCAGTATTTT.

This clone showed up just once. V and J are TRBV18 and TRBJ2-1; possibly TRBD2 for D (6 bases). V was cut by 3 bases and J by 9 bases, with 24 bases left in between. CDR3 length: 17 amino acids. CDR1 KGHSH and CDR2 LQKENI come from the germline V gene. CDR3 region: CASSPLASAGSAGEQFF. DNA for the CDR3: TGTGCCAGCTCACCGCTGGCTAGCGCAGGTTCGGCGGGTGAGCAGTTCTTC.

The gene calls are TRBV27 and TRBJ1-1; 12 bases are shared with TRBD1. The CDR3 has 15 amino acids. With V trimmed by 4 bases and J by 4 bases, 4 bases remained unmatched. Germline values: CDR1 MNHEY, CDR2 SMNVEV (reference sequence). The CDR3 is CASSWDRGLSTEAFF. CDR3 sequence (DNA): TGTGCCAGCAGTTGGGACAGGGGGCTGTCCACTGAAGCTTTCTTT.

The V gene is TRBV5-6, the J gene TRBJ2-7; 7 nucleotides line up with TRBD1. CDR1 and CDR2 (germline): SGHDT, YYEEEE. CDR3 length: 16 amino acids. Unmatched junction bases numbered 12, after V lost 4 bases and J lost 2 bases. DNA for the CDR3: TGTGCCAGCAGCCCGAACGTGGGACAGTTCGCCTACGAGCAGTACTTC. It encodes CASSPNVGQFAYEQYF.

V and J are TRBV9 and TRBJ2-2; a weak D match, TRBD1 (6 bases). Germline CDR1 is SGDLS and CDR2 is YYNGEE. This CDR3 has 14 amino acids. V gave up 3 bases and J gave up 1 base, with 7 bases separating them. The CDR3 protein is CASSATGNTGELFF. CDR3 nucleotide sequence: TGTGCCAGCAGCGCGACAGGGAACACCGGGGAGCTGTTTTTT.

The V gene is TRBV10-3, the J gene TRBJ2-1, with TRBD2 matching 9 bases. V shed 6 bases and J 0 bases; nucleotides not matched to a gene: 3. This CDR3 spans 15 amino acids. Germline CDR1 ENHRY, CDR2 SYGVKD. CDR3 sequence reads: CAIRTSGSSYNEQFF. The CDR3 DNA follows: TGTGCCATCAGGACTAGCGGAAGCTCCTACAATGAGCAGTTCTTC.

The rearrangement uses TRBV5-1 and TRBJ2-3; D is perhaps TRBD2 (6 bases). Germline V gives CDR1 SGHRS, CDR2 YFSETQ. The CDR3 spans 15 residues. The V gene lost 2 bases and the J gene lost 0 bases, with 10 bases spanning the gap. CDR3 DNA sequence: TGCGCCAGCAGCTTTAGCGGATCTAGCACAGATACGCAGTATTTT. Its translation is CASSFSGSSTDTQYF.

The gene calls are TRBV7-2 and TRBJ2-7; 7 bases are shared with TRBD1. Germline V gene sequence: CDR1 SGHTA, CDR2 FQGNSA. There are 15 residues in the CDR3. V trimming: 0 bases; J trimming: 4 bases; junction bases outside the gene matches: 6. CDR3 sequence: CASSLAGTDRYEQYF. CDR3 coding DNA: TGTGCCAGCAGCTTAGCCGGGACAGATCGTTACGAGCAGTACTTC.

The genes are TRBV27 and TRBJ2-7; the match to TRBD1 covers 8 bases. From germline, CDR1 is MNHEY and CDR2 SMNVEV (reference sequence). V gave up 3 bases and J gave up 1 base; unmatched junction bases: 8. The CDR3 has 16 amino acids. CDR3 sequence reads: CASSFGTGLKSYEQYF. CDR3 nucleotides: TGTGCCAGCAGTTTCGGGACAGGTCTGAAGTCCTACGAGCAGTACTTC.

The V gene is TRBV10-2, the J gene TRBJ1-3; TRBD1 agrees at 7 bases. CDR3 length: 14 amino acids. With 6 bases clipped from V and 7 bases from J, the junction kept 9 bases outside the gene matches. Germline V CDR1 and CDR2: WSHSY, SAAADI. The CDR3 DNA sequence: TGCGCCAGCAGCCCGACAGGGAATGTGAACACCATATATTTT. This sequence encodes CASSPTGNVNTIYF.

This chain links TRBV5-6 with TRBJ2-5, with 9 nucleotides matching TRBD1. With V trimmed by 4 bases and J by 6 bases, 4 bases remained unmatched. This CDR3 has 13 residues. Looked up from germline, CDR1 is SGHDT and CDR2 is YYEEEE. Here the CDR3 DNA reads TGTGCCAGCAGCCGGGACAGGGCAAAGACCCAGTACTTC. As protein: CASSRDRAKTQYF.

This chain connects TRBV5-1 to TRBJ1-2; TRBD1 aligns across 10 bases. CDR3 size: 16 residues. Germline loops: CDR1 SGHRS, CDR2 YFSETQ. The V and J ends lost 4 bases and 6 bases, in that order; junction bases with no gene match: 12. In DNA, the CDR3 is TGCGCCAGCAGCCTATTGCCGGGACAGGGGTTGGATGGCTACACCTTC. This encodes CASSLLPGQGLDGYTF.

The chain is built from TRBV28 and TRBJ1-1, with 8 bases identical to TRBD1. The CDR3 is made up of 16 amino acids. Trimming at V came to 8 bases and at J to 8 bases, leaving 19 bases not matched to a gene. Germline CDR1 and CDR2: MDHEN and SYDVKM. The CDR3 DNA sequence: TGTGCCAGCCGGTCTCCCTTGGGGACAGGCTTTGAAGAAGCTTTCTTT. Translated: CASRSPLGTGFEEAFF.

This clone was found once. The CDR3 nucleotides are TGTGCCAGCAGCCCCGGGGACATAGTGTGGGAGCAGTACTTC. It yields the protein CASSPGDIVWEQYF. This chain joins TRBV5-6 and TRBJ2-7; D is possibly TRBD1 (6 bases). V gave up 4 bases and J gave up 7 bases, with 18 bases separating them. Germline loops: CDR1 SGHDT, CDR2 YYEEEE. The CDR3 runs to 14 residues.